This T cell receptor (beta chain) derives from a study of T cell changes during pregnancy in multiple sclerosis (dated by TCRdb to about 2019). As for the study more broadly: In women with multiple sclerosis, the researchers looked at how the T cell repertoire shifted as pregnancy progressed.

Of note for this clone: Its antigen specificity is not known. Base-call qualities are not available, and no considerably larger clone is one nucleotide away.

CDR1 and CDR2 (ENHRY, SYGVKD) derive from the germline V gene. V and J are truncated by 7 bases and 11 bases respectively, leaving an intervening sequence of 20 bases. From the cysteine through the phenylalanine, the CDR3 covers 13 amino acids. Only CDR3 DNA remains: 39 bases, in frame from the first base. Library preparation was by the immunoSEQ multiplex PCR assay. The source is immuneACCESS, and TCRdb retained only in-frame sequences with V and J called. Part of the clones is not carried over; for the studies checked, unresolved V genes explain less than half of this, and the remainder is unexplained. The sample has roughly 39,000 clones on record, approximately 91% of them singletons. Less than 1.5% of the sample comes from the top ten.

The chain is made from TRBV10-3 and TRBJ1-1, and TRBD1 may be the D gene, going by 6 matching bases. The source is a female donor with multiple sclerosis, enrolled in a pregnancy study. Specimen: PBMCs (not recorded whether the cells were cultured). The sequence in DNA is TGTGCCATCAAAGGAGAGTCTCAGGGGTTGGCTTTCTTT. Translated, this is CAIKGESQGLAFF.